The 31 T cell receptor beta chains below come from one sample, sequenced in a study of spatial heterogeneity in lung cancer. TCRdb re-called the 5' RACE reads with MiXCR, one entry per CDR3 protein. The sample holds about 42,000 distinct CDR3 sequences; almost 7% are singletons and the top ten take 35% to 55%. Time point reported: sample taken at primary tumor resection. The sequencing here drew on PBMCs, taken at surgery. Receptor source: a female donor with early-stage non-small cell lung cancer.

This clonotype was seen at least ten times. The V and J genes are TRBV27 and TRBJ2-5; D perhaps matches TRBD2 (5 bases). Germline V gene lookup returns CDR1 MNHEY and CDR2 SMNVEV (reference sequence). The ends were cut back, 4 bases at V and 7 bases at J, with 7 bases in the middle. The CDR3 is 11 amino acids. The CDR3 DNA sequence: TGTGCCAGCAGTTCACGGGGGACCCAGTACTTC. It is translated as CASSSRGTQYF.

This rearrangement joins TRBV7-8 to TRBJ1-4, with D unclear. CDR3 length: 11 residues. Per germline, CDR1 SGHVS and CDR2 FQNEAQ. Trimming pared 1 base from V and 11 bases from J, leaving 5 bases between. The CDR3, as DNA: TGTGCCAGCAGCTTAGAGGTCAAACTGTTTTTT. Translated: CASSLEVKLFF. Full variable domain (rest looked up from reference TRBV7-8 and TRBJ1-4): GAGVSQSPRYKVAKRGQDVALRCDPISGHVSLFWYQQALGQGPEFLTYFQNEAQLDKSGLPSDRFFAERPEGSVSTLKIQRTQQEDSAVYLCASSLEVKLFFGSGTQLSVL.

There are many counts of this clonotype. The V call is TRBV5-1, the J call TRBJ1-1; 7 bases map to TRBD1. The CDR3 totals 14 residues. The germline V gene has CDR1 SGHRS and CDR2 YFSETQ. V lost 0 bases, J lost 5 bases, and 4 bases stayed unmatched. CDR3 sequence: CASSLETGRTEAFF. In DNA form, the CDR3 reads TGCGCCAGCAGCTTGGAGACAGGGAGAACTGAAGCTTTCTTT.

The CDR3 is CASRAQGVGGELFF. The DNA of the CDR3 is TGTGCCAGCAGGGCACAGGGGGTCGGCGGGGAGCTGTTTTTT. This chain joins TRBV2 and TRBJ2-2; 8 positions match TRBD1. This CDR3 spans 14 amino acids. The germline gives CDR1 SNHLY, CDR2 FYNNEI. With 6 bases clipped from V and 7 bases from J, the junction kept 7 bases outside the gene matches.

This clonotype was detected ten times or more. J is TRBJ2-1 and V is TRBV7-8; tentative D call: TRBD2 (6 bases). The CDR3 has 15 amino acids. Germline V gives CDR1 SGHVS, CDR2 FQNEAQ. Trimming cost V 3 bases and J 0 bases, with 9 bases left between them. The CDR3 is CASSLAGFSYNEQFF. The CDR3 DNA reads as TGTGCCAGCAGCTTGGCGGGGTTCTCCTACAATGAGCAGTTCTTC. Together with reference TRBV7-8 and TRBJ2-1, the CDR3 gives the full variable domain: GAGVSQSPRYKVAKRGQDVALRCDPISGHVSLFWYQQALGQGPEFLTYFQNEAQLDKSGLPSDRFFAERPEGSVSTLKIQRTQQEDSAVYLCASSLAGFSYNEQFFGPGTRLTVL.

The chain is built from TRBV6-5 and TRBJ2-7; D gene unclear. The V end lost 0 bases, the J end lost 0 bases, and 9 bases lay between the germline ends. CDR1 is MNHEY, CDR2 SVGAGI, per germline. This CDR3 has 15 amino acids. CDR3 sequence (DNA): TGTGCCAGCAGTTACTCGAGCCCGGGCTCCTACGAGCAGTACTTC. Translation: CASSYSSPGSYEQYF.

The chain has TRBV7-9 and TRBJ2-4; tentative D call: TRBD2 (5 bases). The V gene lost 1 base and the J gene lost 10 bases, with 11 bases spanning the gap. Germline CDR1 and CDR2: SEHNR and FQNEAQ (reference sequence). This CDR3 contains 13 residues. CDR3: CASSLGTLGIQYF. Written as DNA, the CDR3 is TGTGCCAGCAGCTTAGGGACTTTAGGGATTCAGTACTTC.

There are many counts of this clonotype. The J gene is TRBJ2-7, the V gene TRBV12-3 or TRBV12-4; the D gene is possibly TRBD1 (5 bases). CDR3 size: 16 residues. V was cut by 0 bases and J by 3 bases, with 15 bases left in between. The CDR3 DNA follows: TGTGCCAGCAGTTTAGCCGGACAACCCAAGGGCTACGAGCAGTACTTC. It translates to CASSLAGQPKGYEQYF.

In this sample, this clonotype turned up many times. CDR3 DNA: TGTGCCAGCAGTCCTGGGACAGGGGAAAACATTCAGTACTTC. Translated: CASSPGTGENIQYF. The chain employs TRBV12-3 or TRBV12-4 and TRBJ2-4; TRBD1 aligns across 10 bases. The trim removed 5 bases at V and 5 bases at J, leaving 3 bases unmatched. The CDR3 runs to 14 residues.

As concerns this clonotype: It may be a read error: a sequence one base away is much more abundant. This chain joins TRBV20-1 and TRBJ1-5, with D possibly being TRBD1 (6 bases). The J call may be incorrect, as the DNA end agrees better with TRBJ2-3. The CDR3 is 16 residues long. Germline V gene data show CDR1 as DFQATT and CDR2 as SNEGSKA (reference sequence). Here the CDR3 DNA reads TGCAGTGCTAGAGATCGCCGGCTGGGGGCCTATCAGCCCCAGTATTTT. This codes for CSARDRRLGAYQPQYF.

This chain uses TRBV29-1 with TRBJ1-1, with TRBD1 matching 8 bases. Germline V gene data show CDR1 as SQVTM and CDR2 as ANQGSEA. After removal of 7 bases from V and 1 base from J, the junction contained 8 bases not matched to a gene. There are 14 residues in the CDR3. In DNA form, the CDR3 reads TGCAGCGGTGGCCTCGGACAGGGGAACACTGAAGCTTTCTTT. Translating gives CSGGLGQGNTEAFF. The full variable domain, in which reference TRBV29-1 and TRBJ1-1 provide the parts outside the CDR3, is SAVISQKPSRDICQRGTSLTIQCQVDSQVTMMFWYRQQPGQSLTLIATANQGSEATYESGFVIDKFPISRPNLTFSTLTVSNMSPEDSSIYLCSGGLGQGNTEAFFGQGTRLTVV.

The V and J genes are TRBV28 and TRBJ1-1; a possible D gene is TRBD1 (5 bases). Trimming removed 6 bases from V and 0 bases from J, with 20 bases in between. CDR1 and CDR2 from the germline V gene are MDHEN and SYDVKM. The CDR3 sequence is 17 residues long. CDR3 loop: CASSSRRQGVMNTEAFF. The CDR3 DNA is TGTGCCAGCAGCTCTAGGAGACAAGGGGTAATGAACACTGAAGCTTTCTTT.

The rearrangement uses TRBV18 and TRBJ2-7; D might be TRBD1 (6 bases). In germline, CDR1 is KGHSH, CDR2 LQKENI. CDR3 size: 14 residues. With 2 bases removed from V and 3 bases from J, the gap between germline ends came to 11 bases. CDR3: CASSPDRTNYEQYF. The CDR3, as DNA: TGTGCCAGCTCACCAGACAGGACGAACTACGAGCAGTACTTC.

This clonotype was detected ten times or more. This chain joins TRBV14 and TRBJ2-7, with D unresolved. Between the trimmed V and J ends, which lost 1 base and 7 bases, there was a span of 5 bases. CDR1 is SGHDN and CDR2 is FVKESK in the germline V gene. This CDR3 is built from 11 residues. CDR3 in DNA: TGTGCCAGCAGCCAAGCAAGTGAGCAGTACTTC. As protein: CASSQASEQYF.

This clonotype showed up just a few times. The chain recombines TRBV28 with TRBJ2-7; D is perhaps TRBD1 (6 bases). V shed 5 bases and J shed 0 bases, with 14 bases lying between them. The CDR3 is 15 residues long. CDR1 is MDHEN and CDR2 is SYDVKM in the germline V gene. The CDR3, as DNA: TGTGCCAGCAGTCCAGGGACACCCGACTCCTACGAGCAGTACTTC. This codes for CASSPGTPDSYEQYF.

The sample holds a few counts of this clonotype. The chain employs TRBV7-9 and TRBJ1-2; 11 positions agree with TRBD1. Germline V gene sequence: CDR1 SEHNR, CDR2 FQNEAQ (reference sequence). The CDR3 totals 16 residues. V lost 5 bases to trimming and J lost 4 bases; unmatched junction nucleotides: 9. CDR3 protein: CASSKDRGLESYGYTF. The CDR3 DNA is TGTGCCAGCAGCAAGGACAGGGGGCTTGAATCCTATGGCTACACCTTC.

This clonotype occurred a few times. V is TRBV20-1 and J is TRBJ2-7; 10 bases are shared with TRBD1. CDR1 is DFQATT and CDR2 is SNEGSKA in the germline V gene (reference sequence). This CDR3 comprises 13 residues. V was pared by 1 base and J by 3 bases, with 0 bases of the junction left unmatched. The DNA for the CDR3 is TGCAGTGCTAGAGGGACAGGGGGCTACGAGCAGTACTTC. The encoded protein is CSARGTGGYEQYF.

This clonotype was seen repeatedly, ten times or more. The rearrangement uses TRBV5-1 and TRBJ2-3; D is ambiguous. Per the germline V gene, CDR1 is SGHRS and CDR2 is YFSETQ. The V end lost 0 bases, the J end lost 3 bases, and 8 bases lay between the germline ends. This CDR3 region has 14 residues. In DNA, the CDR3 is TGCGCCAGCAGCTTGGGCACTGAGACAGATACGCAGTATTTT. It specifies CASSLGTETDTQYF.

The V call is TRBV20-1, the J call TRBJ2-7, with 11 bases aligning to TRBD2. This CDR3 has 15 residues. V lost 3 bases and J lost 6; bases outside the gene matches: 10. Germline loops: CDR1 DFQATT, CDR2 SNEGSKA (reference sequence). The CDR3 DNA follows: TGCAGTGCTAGCTTAGCGGGGGGGATGTTGTCCGAGCAGTACTTC. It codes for CSASLAGGMLSEQYF.

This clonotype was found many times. CDR3 nucleotide sequence: TGCAGTGCTAGAGATAAAGAACAGGGCGGAAAACTGTTTTTT. This codes for CSARDKEQGGKLFF. The chain has TRBV20-1 and TRBJ1-4; D possibly corresponds to TRBD1 (6 bases). CDR3 length: 14 residues. The germline gives CDR1 DFQATT, CDR2 SNEGSKA (reference sequence). V was clipped by 0 bases and J by 10 bases, with 15 bases between them.

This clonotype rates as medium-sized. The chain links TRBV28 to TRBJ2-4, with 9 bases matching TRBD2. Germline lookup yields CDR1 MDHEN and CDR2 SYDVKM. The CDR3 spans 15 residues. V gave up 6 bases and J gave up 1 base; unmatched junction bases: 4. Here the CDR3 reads CASSLLAGAKNIQYF. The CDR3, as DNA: TGTGCCAGCAGCCTTCTAGCGGGGGCCAAAAACATTCAGTACTTC.

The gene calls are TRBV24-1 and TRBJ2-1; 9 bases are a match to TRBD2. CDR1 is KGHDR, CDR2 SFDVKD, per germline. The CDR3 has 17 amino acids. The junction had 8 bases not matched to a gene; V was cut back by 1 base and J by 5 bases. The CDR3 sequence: CATSDLVGGGANNEQFF. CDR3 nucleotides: TGTGCCACCAGTGATTTAGTAGGCGGGGGGGCGAACAATGAGCAGTTCTTC.

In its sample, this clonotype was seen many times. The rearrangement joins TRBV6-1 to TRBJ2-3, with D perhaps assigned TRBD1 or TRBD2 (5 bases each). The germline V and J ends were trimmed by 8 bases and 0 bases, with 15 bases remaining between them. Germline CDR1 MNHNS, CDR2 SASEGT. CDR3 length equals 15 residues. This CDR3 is CASATGPLSTDTQYF. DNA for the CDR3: TGTGCCAGCGCTACGGGACCGTTAAGCACAGATACGCAGTATTTT.

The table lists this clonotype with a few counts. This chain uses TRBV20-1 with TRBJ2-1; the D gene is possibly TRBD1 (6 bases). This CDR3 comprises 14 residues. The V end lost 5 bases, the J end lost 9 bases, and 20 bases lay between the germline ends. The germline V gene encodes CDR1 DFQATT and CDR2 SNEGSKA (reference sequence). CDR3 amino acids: CSAYNPRGRGEQFF. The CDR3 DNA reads TGCAGTGCTTACAACCCCAGGGGCAGGGGTGAGCAGTTCTTC.

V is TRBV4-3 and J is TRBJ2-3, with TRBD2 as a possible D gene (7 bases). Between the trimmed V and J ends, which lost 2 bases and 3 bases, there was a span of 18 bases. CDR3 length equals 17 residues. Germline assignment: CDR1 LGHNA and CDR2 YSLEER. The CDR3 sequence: CASSQSGGLGVTDTQYF. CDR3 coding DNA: TGCGCCAGCAGCCAATCCGGGGGGCTTGGCGTTACAGATACGCAGTATTTT.

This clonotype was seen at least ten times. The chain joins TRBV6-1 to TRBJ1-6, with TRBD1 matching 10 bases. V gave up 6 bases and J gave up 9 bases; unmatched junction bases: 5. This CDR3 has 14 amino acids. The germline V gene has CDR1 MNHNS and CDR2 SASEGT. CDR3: CASSRDRGSSPLHF. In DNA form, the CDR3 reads TGTGCCAGCAGCAGGGACAGGGGCTCTTCACCCCTCCACTTT.

CDR3 region: CASSSGQGPRSYNSPLHF. CDR3 nucleotide sequence: TGCGCCAGCAGCTCCGGACAGGGCCCGAGATCCTATAATTCACCCCTCCACTTT. The V call is TRBV5-1, the J call TRBJ1-6, with 8 positions matching TRBD1. CDR3 size: 18 residues. Germline CDR1 reads SGHRS; CDR2 reads YFSETQ. Trimming removed 3 bases from V and 1 base from J; junction bases left unmatched: 9.

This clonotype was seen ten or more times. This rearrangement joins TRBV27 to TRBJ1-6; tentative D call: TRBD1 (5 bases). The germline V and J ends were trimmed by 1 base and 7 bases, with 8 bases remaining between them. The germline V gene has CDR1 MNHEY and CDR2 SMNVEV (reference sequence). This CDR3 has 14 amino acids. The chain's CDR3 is CASSLWGPNSPLHF. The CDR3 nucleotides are TGTGCCAGCAGTTTATGGGGCCCCAATTCACCCCTCCACTTT.

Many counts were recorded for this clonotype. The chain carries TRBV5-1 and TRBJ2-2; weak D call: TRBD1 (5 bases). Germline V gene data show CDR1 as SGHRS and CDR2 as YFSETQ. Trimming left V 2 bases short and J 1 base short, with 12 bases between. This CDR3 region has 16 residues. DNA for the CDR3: TGCGCCAGCAGCTTAGGACCAGGGTGGAACACCGGGGAGCTGTTTTTT. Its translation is CASSLGPGWNTGELFF.

For the CDR3, the DNA is TGCAGCGTTGATCAGGCTAGCGGAACCACAGATACGCAGTATTTT. Protein product: CSVDQASGTTDTQYF. The chain employs TRBV29-1 and TRBJ2-3; 7 bases match TRBD2. Germline V gene lookup returns CDR1 SQVTM and CDR2 ANQGSEA. The J segment lost 2 bases and the V segment lost 3 bases, leaving 8 bases of the junction unmatched. The length of the CDR3 is 15 residues.

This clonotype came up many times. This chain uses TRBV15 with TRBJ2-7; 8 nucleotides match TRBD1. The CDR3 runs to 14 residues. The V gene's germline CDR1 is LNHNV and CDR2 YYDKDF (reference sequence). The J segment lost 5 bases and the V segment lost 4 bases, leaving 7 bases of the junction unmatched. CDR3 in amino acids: CATSIGQGEDEQYF. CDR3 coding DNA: TGTGCCACCAGCATAGGACAGGGCGAGGACGAGCAGTACTTC.